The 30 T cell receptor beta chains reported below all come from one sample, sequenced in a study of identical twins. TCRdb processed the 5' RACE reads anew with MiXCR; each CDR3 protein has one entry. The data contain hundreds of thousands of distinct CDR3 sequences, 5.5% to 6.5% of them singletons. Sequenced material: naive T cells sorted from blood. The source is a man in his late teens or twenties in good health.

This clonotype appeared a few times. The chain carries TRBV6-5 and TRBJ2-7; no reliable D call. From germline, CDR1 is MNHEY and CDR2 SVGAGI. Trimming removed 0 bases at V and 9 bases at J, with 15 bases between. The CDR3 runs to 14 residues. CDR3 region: CASSYSRKIGGQYF. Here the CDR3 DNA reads TGTGCCAGCAGTTACTCACGGAAGATCGGCGGGCAGTACTTC.

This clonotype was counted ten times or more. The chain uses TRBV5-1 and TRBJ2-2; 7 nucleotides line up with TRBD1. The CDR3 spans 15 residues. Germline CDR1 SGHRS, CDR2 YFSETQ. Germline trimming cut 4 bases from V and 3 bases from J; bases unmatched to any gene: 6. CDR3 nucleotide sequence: TGCGCCAGCAGCCTCGGGACAGTGGACACCGGGGAGCTGTTTTTT. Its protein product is CASSLGTVDTGELFF.

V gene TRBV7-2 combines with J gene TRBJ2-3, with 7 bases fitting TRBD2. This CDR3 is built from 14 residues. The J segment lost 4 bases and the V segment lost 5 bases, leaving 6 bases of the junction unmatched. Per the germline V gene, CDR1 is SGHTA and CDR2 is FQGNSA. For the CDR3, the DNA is TGTGCCAGCAGCCCTAGGACTAGTTCAGATACGCAGTATTTT. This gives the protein CASSPRTSSDTQYF.

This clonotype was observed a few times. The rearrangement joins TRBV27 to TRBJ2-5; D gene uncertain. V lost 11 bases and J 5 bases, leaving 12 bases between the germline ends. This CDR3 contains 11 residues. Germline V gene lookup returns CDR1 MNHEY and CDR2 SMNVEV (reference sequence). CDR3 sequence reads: CAAADRETQYF. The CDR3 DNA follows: TGTGCCGCTGCGGACCGGGAGACCCAGTACTTC.

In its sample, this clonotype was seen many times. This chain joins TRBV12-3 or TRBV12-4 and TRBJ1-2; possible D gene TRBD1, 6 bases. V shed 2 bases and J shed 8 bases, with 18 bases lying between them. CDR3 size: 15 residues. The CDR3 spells CASSLSHNRASGYTF. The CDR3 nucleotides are TGTGCCAGCAGTTTAAGTCACAACAGGGCGTCCGGCTACACCTTC.

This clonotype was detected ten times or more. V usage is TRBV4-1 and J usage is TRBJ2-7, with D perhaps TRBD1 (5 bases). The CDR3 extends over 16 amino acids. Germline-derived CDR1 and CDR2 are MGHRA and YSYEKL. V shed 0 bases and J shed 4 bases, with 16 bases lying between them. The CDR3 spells CASSQDKQGGSYEQYV. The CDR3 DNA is TGCGCCAGCAGCCAAGATAAGCAGGGTGGATCGTACGAGCAGTACGTC.

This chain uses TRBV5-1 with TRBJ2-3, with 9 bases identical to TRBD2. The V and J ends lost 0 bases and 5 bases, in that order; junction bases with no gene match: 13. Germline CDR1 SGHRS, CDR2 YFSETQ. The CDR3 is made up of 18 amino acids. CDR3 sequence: CASSLALRAGGPGDTQYF. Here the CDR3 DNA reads TGCGCCAGCAGCTTGGCATTAAGGGCGGGAGGGCCCGGAGATACGCAGTATTTT. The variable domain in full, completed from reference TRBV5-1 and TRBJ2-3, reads KAGVTQTPRYLIKTRGQQVTLSCSPISGHRSVSWYQQTPGQGLQFLFEYFSETQRNKGNFPGRFSGRQFSNSRSEMNVSTLELGDSALYLCASSLALRAGGPGDTQYFGPGTRLTVL.

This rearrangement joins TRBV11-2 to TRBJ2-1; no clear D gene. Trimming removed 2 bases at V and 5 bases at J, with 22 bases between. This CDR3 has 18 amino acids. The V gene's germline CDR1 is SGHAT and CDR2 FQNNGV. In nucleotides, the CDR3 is TGTGCCAGCAGCTTACTGGAGCCTCCTACCCCCAAAAACAATGAGCAGTTCTTC. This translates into CASSLLEPPTPKNNEQFF.

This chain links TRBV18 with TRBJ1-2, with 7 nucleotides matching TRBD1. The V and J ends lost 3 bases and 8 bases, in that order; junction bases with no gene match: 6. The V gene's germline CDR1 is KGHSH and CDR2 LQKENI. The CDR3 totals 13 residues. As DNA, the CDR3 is TGTGCCAGCTCACCCGGGACAGAGGGAGGCTACACCTTC. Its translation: CASSPGTEGGYTF. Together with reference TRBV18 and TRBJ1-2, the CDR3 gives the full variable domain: NAGVMQNPRHLVRRRGQEARLRCSPMKGHSHVYWYRQLPEEGLKFMVYLQKENIIDESGMPKERFSAEFPKEGPSILRIQQVVRGDSAAYFCASSPGTEGGYTFGSGTRLTVV.

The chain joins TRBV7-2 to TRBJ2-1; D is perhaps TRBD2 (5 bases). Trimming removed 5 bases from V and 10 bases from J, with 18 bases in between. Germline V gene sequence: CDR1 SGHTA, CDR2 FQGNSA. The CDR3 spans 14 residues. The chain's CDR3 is CASSPPPRADEQFF. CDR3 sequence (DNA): TGTGCCAGCAGCCCTCCACCTCGAGCGGACGAGCAGTTCTTC.

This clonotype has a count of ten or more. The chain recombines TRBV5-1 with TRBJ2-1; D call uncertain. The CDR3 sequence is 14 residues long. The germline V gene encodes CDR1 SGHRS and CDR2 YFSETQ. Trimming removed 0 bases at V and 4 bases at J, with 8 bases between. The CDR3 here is CASSLETEYNEQFF. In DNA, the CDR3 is TGCGCCAGCAGCTTGGAGACGGAATACAATGAGCAGTTCTTC.

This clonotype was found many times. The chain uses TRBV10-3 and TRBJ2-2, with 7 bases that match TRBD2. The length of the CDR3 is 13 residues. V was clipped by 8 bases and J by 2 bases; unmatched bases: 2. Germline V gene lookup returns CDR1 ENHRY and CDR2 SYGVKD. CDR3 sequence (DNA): TGTGCCATCGCTAGCGGCAACACCGGGGAGCTGTTTTTT. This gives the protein CAIASGNTGELFF.

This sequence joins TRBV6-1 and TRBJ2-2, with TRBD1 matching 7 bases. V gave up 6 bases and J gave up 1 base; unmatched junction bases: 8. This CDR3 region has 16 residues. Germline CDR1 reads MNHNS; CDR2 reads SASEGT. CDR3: CASRNAGTVNTGELFF. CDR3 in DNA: TGTGCCAGCAGAAACGCCGGGACAGTGAACACCGGGGAGCTGTTTTTT.

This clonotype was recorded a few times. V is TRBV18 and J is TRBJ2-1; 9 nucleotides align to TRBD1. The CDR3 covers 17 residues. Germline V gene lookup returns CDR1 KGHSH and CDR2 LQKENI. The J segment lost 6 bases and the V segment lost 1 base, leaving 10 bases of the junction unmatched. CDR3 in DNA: TGTGCCAGCTCACCACTTACGGGACAGGGAAGACGCAATGAGCAGTTCTTC. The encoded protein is CASSPLTGQGRRNEQFF.

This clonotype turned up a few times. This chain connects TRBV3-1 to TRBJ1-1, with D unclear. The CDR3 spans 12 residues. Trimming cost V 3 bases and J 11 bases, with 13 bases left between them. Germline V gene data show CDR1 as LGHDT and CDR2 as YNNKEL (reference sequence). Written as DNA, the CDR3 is TGTGCCAGCAGCCATACCAGATCGTCGGCTTTCTTT. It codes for CASSHTRSSAFF.

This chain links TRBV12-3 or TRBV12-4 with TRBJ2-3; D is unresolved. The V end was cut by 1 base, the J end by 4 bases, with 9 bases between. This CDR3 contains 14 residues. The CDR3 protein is CASSLGIESDTQYF. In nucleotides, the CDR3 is TGTGCCAGCAGTTTAGGTATAGAGTCAGATACGCAGTATTTT.

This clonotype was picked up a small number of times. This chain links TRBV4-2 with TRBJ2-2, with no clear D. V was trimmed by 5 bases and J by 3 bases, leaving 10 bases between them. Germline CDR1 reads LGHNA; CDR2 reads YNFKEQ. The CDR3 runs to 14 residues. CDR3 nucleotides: TGTGCCAGCAGCTACTATTTGGACACCGGGGAGCTGTTTTTT. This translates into CASSYYLDTGELFF.

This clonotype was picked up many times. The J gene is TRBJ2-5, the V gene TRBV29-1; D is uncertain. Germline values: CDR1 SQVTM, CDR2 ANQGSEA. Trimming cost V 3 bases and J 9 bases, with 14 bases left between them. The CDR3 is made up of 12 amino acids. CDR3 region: CSVDLDLGAQYF. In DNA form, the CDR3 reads TGCAGCGTTGACTTGGACCTCGGCGCCCAGTACTTC.

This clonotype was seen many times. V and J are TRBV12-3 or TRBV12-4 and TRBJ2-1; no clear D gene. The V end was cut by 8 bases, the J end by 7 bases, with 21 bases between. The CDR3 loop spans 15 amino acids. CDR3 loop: CASSQWTPAGNEQFF. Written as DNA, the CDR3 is TGTGCCAGCTCACAATGGACGCCGGCTGGGAATGAGCAGTTCTTC.

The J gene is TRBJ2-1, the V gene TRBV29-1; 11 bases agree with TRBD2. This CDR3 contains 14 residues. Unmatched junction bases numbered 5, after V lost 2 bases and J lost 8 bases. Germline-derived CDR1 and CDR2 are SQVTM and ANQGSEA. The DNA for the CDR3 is TGCAGCGTTGAAACTAGCGGGAGCAGGGATGAGCAGTTCTTC. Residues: CSVETSGSRDEQFF.

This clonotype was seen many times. CDR3: CSARDPASGSYEQFF. The CDR3 nucleotides are TGCAGTGCTAGAGATCCGGCTAGCGGGAGCTATGAGCAGTTCTTC. The rearrangement uses TRBV20-1 and TRBJ2-1; 10 bases are a match to TRBD2. Trimming took 0 bases from V and 8 from J; bases not matched to a gene: 7. Germline V lookup: CDR1 DFQATT, CDR2 SNEGSKA (reference sequence). The CDR3 loop spans 15 amino acids.

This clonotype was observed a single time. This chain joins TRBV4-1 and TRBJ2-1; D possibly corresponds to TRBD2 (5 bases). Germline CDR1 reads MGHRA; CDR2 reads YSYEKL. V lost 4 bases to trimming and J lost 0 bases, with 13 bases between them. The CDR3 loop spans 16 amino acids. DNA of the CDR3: TGCGCCAGCAGCCCCCCCTCGGGGTACTCCTACAATGAGCAGTTCTTC. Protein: CASSPPSGYSYNEQFF.

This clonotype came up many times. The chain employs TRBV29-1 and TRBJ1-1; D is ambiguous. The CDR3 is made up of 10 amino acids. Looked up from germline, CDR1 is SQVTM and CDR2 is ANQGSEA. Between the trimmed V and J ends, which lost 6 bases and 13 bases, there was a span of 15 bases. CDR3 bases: TGCAGCGTCTTAGACCCGGAGGATTTCTTT. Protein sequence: CSVLDPEDFF.

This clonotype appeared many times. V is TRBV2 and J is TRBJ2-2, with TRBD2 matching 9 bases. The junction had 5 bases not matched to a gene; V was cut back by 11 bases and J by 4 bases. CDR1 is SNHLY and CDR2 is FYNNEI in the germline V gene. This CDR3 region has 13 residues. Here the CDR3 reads CAEGLAATGELFF. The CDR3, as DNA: TGTGCCGAGGGACTAGCAGCCACCGGGGAGCTGTTTTTT. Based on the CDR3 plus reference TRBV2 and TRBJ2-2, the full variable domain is EPEVTQTPSHQVTQMGQEVILRCVPISNHLYFYWYRQILGQKVEFLVSFYNNEISEKSEIFDDQFSVERPDGSNFTLKIRSTKLEDSAMYFCAEGLAATGELFFGEGSRLTVL.

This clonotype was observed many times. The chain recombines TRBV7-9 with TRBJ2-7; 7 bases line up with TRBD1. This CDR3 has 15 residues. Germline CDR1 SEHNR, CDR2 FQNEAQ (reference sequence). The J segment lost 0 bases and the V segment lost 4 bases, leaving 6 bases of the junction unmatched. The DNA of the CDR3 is TGTGCCAGCAGCTACCCGGGACAGCCCTCCTACGAGCAGTACTTC. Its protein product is CASSYPGQPSYEQYF.

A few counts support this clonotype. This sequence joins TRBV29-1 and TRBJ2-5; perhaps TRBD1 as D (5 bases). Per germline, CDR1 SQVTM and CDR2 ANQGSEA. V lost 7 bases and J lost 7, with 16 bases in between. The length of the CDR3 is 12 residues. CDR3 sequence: CSGLTGLGTQYF. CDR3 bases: TGCAGCGGTCTAACAGGCTTGGGGACCCAGTACTTC.

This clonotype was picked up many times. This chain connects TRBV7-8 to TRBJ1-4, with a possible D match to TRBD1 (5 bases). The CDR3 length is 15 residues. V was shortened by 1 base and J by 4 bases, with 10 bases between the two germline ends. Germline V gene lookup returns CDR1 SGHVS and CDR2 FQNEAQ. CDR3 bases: TGTGCCAGCAGCTTAGGTCCGACAGTTAATGAAAAACTGTTTTTT. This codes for CASSLGPTVNEKLFF.

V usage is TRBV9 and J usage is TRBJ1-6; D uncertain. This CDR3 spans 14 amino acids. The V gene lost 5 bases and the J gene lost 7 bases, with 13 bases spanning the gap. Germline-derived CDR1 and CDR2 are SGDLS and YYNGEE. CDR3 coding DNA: TGTGCCAGCAGAGGTACGGGGAGCAATTCACCCCTCCACTTT. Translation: CASRGTGSNSPLHF.

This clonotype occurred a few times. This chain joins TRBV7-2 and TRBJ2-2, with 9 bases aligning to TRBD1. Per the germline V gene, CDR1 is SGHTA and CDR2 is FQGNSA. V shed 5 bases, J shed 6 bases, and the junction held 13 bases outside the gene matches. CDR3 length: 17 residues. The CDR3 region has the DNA TGTGCCAGCAGCCCTATTGGGGGACAGGGTCGTTCCGGGGAGCTGTTTTTT. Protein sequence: CASSPIGGQGRSGELFF.

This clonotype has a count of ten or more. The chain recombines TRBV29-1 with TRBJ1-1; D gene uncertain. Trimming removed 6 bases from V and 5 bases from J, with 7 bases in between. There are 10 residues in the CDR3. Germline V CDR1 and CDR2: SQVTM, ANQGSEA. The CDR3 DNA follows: TGCAGCGTACACCAGACTGAAGCTTTCTTT. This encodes CSVHQTEAFF.